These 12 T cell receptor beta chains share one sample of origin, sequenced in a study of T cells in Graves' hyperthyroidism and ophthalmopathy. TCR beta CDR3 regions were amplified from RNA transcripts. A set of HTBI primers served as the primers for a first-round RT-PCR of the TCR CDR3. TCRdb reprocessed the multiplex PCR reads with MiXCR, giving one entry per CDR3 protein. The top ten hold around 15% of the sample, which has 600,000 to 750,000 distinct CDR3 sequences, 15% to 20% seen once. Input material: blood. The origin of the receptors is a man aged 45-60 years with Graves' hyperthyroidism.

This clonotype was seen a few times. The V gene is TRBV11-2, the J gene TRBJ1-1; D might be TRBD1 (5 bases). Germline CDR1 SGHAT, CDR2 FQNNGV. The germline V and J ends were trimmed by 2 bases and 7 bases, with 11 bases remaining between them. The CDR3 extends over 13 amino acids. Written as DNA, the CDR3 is TGTGCCAGCAGCTTAACCCGGGACGGTGAAGCTTTCTTT. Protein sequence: CASSLTRDGEAFF. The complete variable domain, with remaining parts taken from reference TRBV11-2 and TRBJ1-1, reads EAGVAQSPRYKIIEKRQSVAFWCNPISGHATLYWYQQILGQGPKLLIQFQNNGVVDDSQLPKDRFSAERLKGVDSTLKIQPAKLEDSAVYLCASSLTRDGEAFFGQGTRLTVV.

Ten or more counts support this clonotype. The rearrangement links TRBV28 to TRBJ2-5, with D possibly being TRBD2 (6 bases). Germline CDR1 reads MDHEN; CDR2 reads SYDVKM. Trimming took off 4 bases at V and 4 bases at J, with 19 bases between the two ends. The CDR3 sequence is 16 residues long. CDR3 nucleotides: TGTGCCAGCAGTTCCCCCTTGGGGGGAGAACGAGAGACCCAGTACTTC. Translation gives CASSSPLGGERETQYF.

CDR3: CSAREPWGLGANVLTF. As DNA, the CDR3 is TGCAGTGCTAGAGAGCCTTGGGGGCTCGGGGCCAACGTCCTGACTTTC. The J gene is TRBJ2-6, the V gene TRBV20-1; the D gene is possibly TRBD1 (6 bases). Per the germline V gene, CDR1 is DFQATT and CDR2 is SNEGSKA (reference sequence). The V and J ends lost 0 bases and 4 bases respectively, with 13 bases between them. This CDR3 comprises 16 residues.

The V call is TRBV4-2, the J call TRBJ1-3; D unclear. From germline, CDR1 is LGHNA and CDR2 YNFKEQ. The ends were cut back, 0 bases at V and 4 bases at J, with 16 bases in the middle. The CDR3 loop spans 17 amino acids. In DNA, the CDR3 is TGTGCCAGCAGCCAAGAGAGTTTCGTGGCATCGGGAAACACCATATATTTT. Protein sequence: CASSQESFVASGNTIYF.

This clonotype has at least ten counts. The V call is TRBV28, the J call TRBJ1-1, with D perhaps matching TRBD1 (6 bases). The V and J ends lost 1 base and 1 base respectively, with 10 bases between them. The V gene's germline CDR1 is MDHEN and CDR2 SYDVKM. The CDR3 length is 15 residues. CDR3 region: CASSLLGGWNTEAFF. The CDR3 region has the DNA TGTGCCAGCAGTTTATTGGGGGGCTGGAACACTGAAGCTTTCTTT.

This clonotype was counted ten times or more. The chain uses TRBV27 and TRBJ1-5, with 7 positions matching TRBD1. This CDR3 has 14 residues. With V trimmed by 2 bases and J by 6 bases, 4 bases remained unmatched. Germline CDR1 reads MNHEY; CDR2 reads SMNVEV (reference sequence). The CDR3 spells CASSLRGQGQPQHF. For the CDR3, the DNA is TGTGCCAGCAGTTTAAGGGGGCAGGGTCAGCCCCAGCATTTT.

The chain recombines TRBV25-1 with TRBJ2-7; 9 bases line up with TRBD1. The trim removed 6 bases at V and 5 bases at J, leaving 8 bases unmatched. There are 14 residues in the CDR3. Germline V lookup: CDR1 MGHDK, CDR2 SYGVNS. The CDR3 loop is CASRPPGQGHEQYF. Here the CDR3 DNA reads TGTGCCAGCAGACCCCCGGGACAGGGCCACGAGCAGTACTTC.

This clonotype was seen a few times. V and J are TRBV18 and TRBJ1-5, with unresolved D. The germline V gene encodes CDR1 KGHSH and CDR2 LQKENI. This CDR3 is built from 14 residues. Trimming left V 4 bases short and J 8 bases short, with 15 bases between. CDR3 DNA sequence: TGTGCCAGCTCACTCGGGAATCTCGAAGAGCCCCAGCATTTT. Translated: CASSLGNLEEPQHF.

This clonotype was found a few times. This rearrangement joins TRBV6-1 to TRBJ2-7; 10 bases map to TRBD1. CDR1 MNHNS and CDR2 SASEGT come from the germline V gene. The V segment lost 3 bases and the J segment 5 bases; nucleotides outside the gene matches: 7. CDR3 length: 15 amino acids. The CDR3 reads CASSDPGQGFNEQYF. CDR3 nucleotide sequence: TGTGCCAGCAGTGATCCGGGACAGGGGTTCAACGAGCAGTACTTC.

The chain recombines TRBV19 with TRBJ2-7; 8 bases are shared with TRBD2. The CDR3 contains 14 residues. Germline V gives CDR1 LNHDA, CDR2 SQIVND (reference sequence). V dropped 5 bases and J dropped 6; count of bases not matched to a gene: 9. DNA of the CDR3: TGTGCCAGTAGTGTTACTAGCGGTATCTCCGAGCAGTACTTC. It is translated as CASSVTSGISEQYF.

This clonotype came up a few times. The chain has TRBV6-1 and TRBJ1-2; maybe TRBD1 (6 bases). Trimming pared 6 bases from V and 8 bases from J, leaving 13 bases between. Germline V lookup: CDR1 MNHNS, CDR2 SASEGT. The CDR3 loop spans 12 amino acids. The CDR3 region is CASRPTGTGYTF. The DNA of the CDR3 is TGTGCCAGCAGACCTACAGGGACGGGCTACACCTTC.

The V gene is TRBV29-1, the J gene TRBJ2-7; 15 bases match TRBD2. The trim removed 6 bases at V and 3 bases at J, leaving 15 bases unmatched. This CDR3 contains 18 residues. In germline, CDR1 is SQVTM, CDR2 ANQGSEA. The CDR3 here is CSVAGLAGGTRARYEQYF. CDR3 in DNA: TGCAGCGTCGCCGGACTAGCGGGAGGGACACGGGCCCGCTACGAGCAGTACTTC.